The 7 T cell receptor beta chains given below trace back to one sample, sequenced in a study of brain T cells in children with intractable seizures. Time point of the sample: blood from clinic visit 5 months post-surgery; TSC patient then seizure free. Profiling relied on immunoSEQ multiplex PCR, and the TCRdb table lists in-frame clones only, not all of them. The data contain approximately 330,000 clones, 85% to 95% of them singletons. The source was peripheral blood, collected 4 to 5 months after surgery. These receptors were taken from a boy under three years old with tuberous sclerosis and intractable seizures.

V and J are TRBV30 and TRBJ1-1; no clear D. Between the trimmed V and J ends, which lost 1 base and 5 bases, there was a span of 11 bases. The CDR3 covers 13 residues. Per the germline V gene, CDR1 is GTSNPN and CDR2 is SVGIG (reference sequence). CDR3 region: CAWSAVDATEAFF. The CDR3 DNA follows: TGTGCCTGGAGTGCAGTGGATGCGACTGAAGCTTTCTTT.

With regard to this clone: Other DNA sequences from this sample encode an identical CDR3 as well. The rearrangement joins TRBV9 to TRBJ1-3; D remains ambiguous. Germline V CDR1 and CDR2: SGDLS, YYNGEE. The CDR3 runs 11 residues. V was trimmed by 4 bases and J by 4 bases, leaving 3 bases between them. CDR3 in DNA: TGTGCCAGCAGCTTAGGAAACACCATATATTTT. Translation gives CASSLGNTIYF.

Remarks on this clone: The sample carries other DNA sequences with the same CDR3. J is TRBJ1-1 and V is TRBV7-3; no reliable D call. Per germline, CDR1 SGHTA and CDR2 FQGTGA. CDR3 length: 13 amino acids. Between the trimmed V and J ends, which lost 3 bases and 1 base, there was a span of 6 bases. This chain's CDR3 is CASSFGENTEAFF. The CDR3 region has the DNA TGTGCCAGCAGCTTCGGGGAGAACACTGAAGCTTTCTTT.

This rearrangement joins TRBV24-1 to TRBJ2-3; TRBD1 aligns across 7 bases. CDR1 KGHDR and CDR2 SFDVKD come from the germline V gene. The CDR3 is made up of 22 amino acids. The trim removed 0 bases at V and 0 bases at J, leaving 20 bases unmatched. The CDR3 DNA is TGTGCCACCAGTGATTTGTGGGAACAGGCCCCCGGGACAGAGTCTAGCACAGATACGCAGTATTTT. The encoded protein is CATSDLWEQAPGTESSTDTQYF.

The V call is TRBV27, the J call TRBJ2-2, with D perhaps matching TRBD1 (6 bases). The CDR3 spans 16 residues. Deletions cut 4 bases from V and 2 bases from J, with 14 bases between. The germline V gene encodes CDR1 MNHEY and CDR2 SMNVEV (reference sequence). The CDR3 sequence: CASSSVLGGNTGELFF. Here the CDR3 DNA reads TGTGCCAGCAGTTCCGTTCTAGGGGGAAACACCGGGGAGCTGTTTTTT.

This clone was detected only once. This chain connects TRBV11-2 to TRBJ2-5; 8 bases agree with TRBD2. Trimming removed 5 bases from V and 3 bases from J; junction bases left unmatched: 11. Per the germline V gene, CDR1 is SGHAT and CDR2 is FQNNGV. CDR3 length: 16 amino acids. CDR3 DNA sequence: TGTGCCAGCAGCCCGAACACTAGCGGAGGAGAAGAGACCCAGTACTTC. Its translation: CASSPNTSGGEETQYF.

This sequence joins TRBV2 and TRBJ2-3; D unclear. Germline values: CDR1 SNHLY, CDR2 FYNNEI. V lost 3 bases and J 4 bases, leaving 5 bases between the germline ends. This CDR3 contains 12 residues. The CDR3 reads CASSDDSDTQYF. As DNA, the CDR3 is TGTGCCAGCAGTGATGACTCAGATACGCAGTATTTT.